A single sample gave rise to the 9 T cell receptor beta chains below, sequenced in a study of blood T cells in healthy people across ages. A sample-barcoded 5' primer and a J-beta primer mix were used in a second PCR of roughly 7 to 11 cycles. Each CDR3 protein gets one entry after TCRdb re-called the 5' RACE reads with MiXCR. The table includes 1.5 million to 2 million distinct CDR3 sequences, less than 50% detected once. Source material: blood. These receptors all stem from a woman in her 40s in good health.

This clonotype was counted only a few times. The rearrangement links TRBV11-2 to TRBJ2-6; D remains unclear. Germline values: CDR1 SGHAT, CDR2 FQNNGV. The CDR3 is 14 residues long. Trimming removed 5 bases from V and 4 bases from J, with 9 bases in between. CDR3 nucleotides: TGTGCCAGCAGCATCGGCGGAGGGGCCAACGTCCTGACTTTC. Residues: CASSIGGGANVLTF.

This rearrangement joins TRBV6-5 to TRBJ2-7; D tentatively fits TRBD1 or TRBD2 (5 bases each). The CDR3 loop spans 13 amino acids. Trimming cost V 8 bases and J 7 bases, with 18 bases left between them. Germline V gene lookup returns CDR1 MNHEY and CDR2 SVGAGI. As DNA, the CDR3 is TGTGCCAGCCACCGGGACGGCCTACGGGAGCAGTACTTC. This codes for CASHRDGLREQYF.

CDR3 loop: CASTVGQSNEKLFF. The CDR3 DNA sequence: TGTGCCAGCACAGTCGGGCAGTCTAATGAAAAACTGTTTTTT. This chain uses TRBV6-1 with TRBJ1-4; D gene uncertain. This CDR3 comprises 14 residues. The V gene lost 7 bases and the J gene lost 3 bases, with 12 bases spanning the gap. Germline loops: CDR1 MNHNS, CDR2 SASEGT.

The chain employs TRBV29-1 and TRBJ2-7; 13 bases map to TRBD2. Germline assignment: CDR1 SQVTM and CDR2 ANQGSEA. CDR3 size: 14 residues. J lost 0 bases, V lost 6 bases, and 2 bases had no gene match. The CDR3: CSVRTSGSSYEQYF. CDR3 sequence (DNA): TGCAGCGTCCGGACTAGCGGGAGCTCCTACGAGCAGTACTTC.

This chain joins TRBV13 and TRBJ1-4; no definite D call. The CDR3 length is 12 residues. Germline V CDR1 and CDR2: PRHDT, FYEKMQ (reference sequence). V was trimmed by 4 bases and J by 8 bases, leaving 8 bases between them. CDR3 bases: TGTGCCAGCAGCTCGGGAGCCGAAAAACTGTTTTTT. Amino acids: CASSSGAEKLFF.

This clonotype was detected only a few times. This sequence joins TRBV12-3 or TRBV12-4 and TRBJ2-1; tentatively, D is TRBD1 (6 bases). The CDR3 is 13 residues long. V was pared by 4 bases and J by 7 bases, with 11 bases between. The CDR3 DNA sequence: TGTGCCAGCAGTTCAACACAGGGAAATGAGCAGTTCTTC. Amino acids: CASSSTQGNEQFF.

To note about this clonotype: The junction departs from germline at one end; a sequencing error may be responsible. The gene calls are TRBV20-1 and TRBJ2-5; TRBD2 aligns across 9 bases. Near its end, the DNA agrees better with TRBJ2-7, so the J call may be wrong. The germline V gene has CDR1 DFQATT and CDR2 SNEGSKA (reference sequence). This CDR3 contains 14 residues. CDR3: CMIQRGVTTNEQYF. The CDR3 nucleotides read TGTATGATCCAGCGGGGGGTAACAACCAACGAGCAGTACTTC.

The chain uses TRBV7-2 and TRBJ2-1; TRBD2 might be the D (6 bases). Germline V gene sequence: CDR1 SGHTA, CDR2 FQGNSA. Trimming cost V 5 bases and J 8 bases, with 19 bases left between them. The CDR3 runs to 15 residues. The CDR3 region is CASSRTGTGPDEQFF. DNA of the CDR3: TGTGCCAGCAGCCGGACCGGGACTGGACCGGATGAGCAGTTCTTC.

The chain has TRBV7-2 and TRBJ2-4; D is ambiguous. The J call may be wrong; the DNA end is better matched by TRBJ2-5. The length of the CDR3 is 16 residues. CDR1 is SGHTA, CDR2 FQGNSA, per germline. The CDR3 DNA is TGTGCCAGCAGAGCACCGGGCCTCTCAACGTCGGAGACCCAGTACTTC. Translating it yields CASRAPGLSTSETQYF.